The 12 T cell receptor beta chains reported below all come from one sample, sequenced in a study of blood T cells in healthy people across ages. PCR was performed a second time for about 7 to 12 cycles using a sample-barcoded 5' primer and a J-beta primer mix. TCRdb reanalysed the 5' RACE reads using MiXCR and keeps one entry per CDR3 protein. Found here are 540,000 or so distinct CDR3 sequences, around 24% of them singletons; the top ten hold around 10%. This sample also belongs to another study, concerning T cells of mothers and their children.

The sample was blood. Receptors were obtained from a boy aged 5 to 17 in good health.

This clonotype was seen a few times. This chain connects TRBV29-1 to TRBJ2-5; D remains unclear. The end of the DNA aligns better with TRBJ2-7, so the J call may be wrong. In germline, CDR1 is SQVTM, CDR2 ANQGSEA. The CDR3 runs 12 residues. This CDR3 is CSVQRNSYEQYF. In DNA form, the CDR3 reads TGCAGCGTGCAGAGAAACTCCTACGAGCAGTACTTC.

DNA of the CDR3: TGTGCCAGCACCCGAGGGGCACAGCAGCCCCAGCATTTT. It translates to CASTRGAQQPQHF. The J gene is TRBJ1-5, the V gene TRBV6-6, with a possible D match to TRBD1 (5 bases). V lost 7 bases, J lost 7 bases, and 14 bases lay in between. From germline, CDR1 is MNHNY and CDR2 SVGAGI (reference sequence). The CDR3 is 13 residues long.

In DNA form, the CDR3 reads TGTGCCAGCAGCCCAACGACAGCAAAAACCTACGAGCAGTACTTC. Encoded protein: CASSPTTAKTYEQYF. The gene calls are TRBV7-9 and TRBJ2-7; possibly TRBD1 for D (5 bases). The CDR3 has 15 residues. Germline CDR1 is SEHNR and CDR2 is FQNEAQ (reference sequence). V dropped 5 bases and J dropped 2 bases, with 16 bases sitting between them.

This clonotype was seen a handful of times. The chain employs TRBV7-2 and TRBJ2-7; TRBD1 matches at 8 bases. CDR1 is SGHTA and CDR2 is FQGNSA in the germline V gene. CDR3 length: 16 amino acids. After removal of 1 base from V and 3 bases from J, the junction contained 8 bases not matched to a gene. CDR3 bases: TGTGCCAGCAGCTTAGATAACGGACAGGGTGGCTACGAGCAGTACTTC. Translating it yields CASSLDNGQGGYEQYF.

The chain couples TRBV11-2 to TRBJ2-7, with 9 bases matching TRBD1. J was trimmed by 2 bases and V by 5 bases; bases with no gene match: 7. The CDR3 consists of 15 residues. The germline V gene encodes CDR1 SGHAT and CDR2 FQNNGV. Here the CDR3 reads CASSQTDRGAYEQYF. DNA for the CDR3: TGTGCCAGCAGCCAGACGGACAGGGGCGCCTACGAGCAGTACTTC.

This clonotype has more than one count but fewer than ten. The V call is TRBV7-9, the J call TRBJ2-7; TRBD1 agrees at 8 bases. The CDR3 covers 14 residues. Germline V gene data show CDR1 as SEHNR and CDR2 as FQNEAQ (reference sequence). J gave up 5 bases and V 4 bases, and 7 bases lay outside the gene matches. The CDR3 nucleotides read TGTGCCAGCAGCTCCCGCAGGGGGCTCGACGAGCAGTACTTC. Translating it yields CASSSRRGLDEQYF. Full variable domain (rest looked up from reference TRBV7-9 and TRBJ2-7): DTGVSQNPRHKITKRGQNVTFRCDPISEHNRLYWYRQTLGQGPEFLTYFQNEAQLEKSRLLSDRFSAERPKGSFSTLEIQRTEQGDSAMYLCASSSRRGLDEQYFGPGTRLTVT.

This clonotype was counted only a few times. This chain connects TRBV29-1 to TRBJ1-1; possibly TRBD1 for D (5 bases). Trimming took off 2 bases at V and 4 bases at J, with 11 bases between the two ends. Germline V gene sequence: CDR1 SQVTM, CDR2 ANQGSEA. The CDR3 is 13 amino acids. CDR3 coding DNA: TGCAGCGTTGAACAGGGCTTGAGCACTGAAGCTTTCTTT. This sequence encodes CSVEQGLSTEAFF.

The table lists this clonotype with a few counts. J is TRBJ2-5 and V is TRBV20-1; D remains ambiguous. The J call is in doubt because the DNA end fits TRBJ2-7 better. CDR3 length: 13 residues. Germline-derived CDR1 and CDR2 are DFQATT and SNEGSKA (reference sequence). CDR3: CSARHLNSYEQYF. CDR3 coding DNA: TGCAGTGCTCGCCATTTAAACTCCTACGAGCAGTACTTC.

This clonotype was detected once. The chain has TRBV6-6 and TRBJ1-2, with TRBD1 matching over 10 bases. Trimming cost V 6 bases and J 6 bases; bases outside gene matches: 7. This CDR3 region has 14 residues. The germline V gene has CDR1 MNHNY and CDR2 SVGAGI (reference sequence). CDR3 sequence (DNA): TGTGCCAGCAGCCGGACAGGGGGTTTGGATGGCTACACCTTC. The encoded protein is CASSRTGGLDGYTF.

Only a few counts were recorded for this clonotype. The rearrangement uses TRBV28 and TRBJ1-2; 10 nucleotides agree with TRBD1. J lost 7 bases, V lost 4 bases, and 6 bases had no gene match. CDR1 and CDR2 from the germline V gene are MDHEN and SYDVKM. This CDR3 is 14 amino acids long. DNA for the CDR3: TGTGCCAGCAGTTCCAGGGACAGGGGCCCTGGCTACACCTTC. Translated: CASSSRDRGPGYTF.

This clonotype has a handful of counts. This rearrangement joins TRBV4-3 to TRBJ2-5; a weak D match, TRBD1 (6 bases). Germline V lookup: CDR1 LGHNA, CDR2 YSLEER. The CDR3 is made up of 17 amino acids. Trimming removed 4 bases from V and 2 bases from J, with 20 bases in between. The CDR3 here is CASSPSLIGGRQETQYF. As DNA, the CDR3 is TGCGCCAGCAGCCCTTCCCTTATAGGGGGAAGACAAGAGACCCAGTACTTC.

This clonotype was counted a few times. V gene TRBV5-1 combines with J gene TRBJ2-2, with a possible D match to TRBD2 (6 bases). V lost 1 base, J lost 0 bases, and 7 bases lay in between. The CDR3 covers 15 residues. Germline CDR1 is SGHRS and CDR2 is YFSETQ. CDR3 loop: CASSLTSTNTGELFF. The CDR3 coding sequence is TGCGCCAGCAGCTTGACTAGCACGAACACCGGGGAGCTGTTTTTT.